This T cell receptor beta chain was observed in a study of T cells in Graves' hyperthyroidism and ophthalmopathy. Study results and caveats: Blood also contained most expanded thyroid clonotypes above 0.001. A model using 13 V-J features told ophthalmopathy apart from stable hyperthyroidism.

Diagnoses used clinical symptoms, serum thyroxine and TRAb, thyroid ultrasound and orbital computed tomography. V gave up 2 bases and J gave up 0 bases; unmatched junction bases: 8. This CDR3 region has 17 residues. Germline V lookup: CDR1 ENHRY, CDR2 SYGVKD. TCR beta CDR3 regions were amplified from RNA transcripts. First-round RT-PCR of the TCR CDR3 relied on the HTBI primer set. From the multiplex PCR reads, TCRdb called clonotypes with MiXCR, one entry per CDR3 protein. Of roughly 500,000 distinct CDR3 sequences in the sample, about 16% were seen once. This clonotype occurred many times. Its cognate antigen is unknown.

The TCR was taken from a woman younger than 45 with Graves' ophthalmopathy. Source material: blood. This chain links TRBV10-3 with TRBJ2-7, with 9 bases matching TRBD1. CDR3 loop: CAISEIGGQGTSYEQYF. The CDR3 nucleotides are TGTGCCATCAGTGAGATAGGGGGACAGGGAACCTCCTACGAGCAGTACTTC.